Below, 5 T cell receptor beta chains from the same sample are listed, as sequenced in a study of T-cell reconstitution after alpha-beta-depleted transplantation in children. A library of TCRbeta sequences, prepared with unique molecular identifiers, was generated. TCRdb recomputed calls from the PCR reads with MiXCR, one row per CDR3 protein. The sample lists tens of thousands of distinct CDR3 sequences, about a sixth seen once, with approximately 51% in the top ten. The source was PBMCs, mostly from graft donor cells, collected 360 days after TCRalphabeta/CD19-depleted stem cell transplant. These TCRs come from a male patient aged 2-15 years who had a stem cell transplant for acute lymphoblastic leukemia, so the T cells may come from the graft donor.

This clonotype was counted between two and nine times. The chain is built from TRBV6-1 and TRBJ2-7; a weak D match, TRBD2 (5 bases). There are 16 residues in the CDR3. Germline-derived CDR1 and CDR2 are MNHNS and SASEGT. Between the trimmed V and J ends, which lost 7 bases and 4 bases, there was a span of 23 bases. The CDR3 nucleotides read TGTGCCAGCACCCCCCGGGCGGGCTTTAAATCGTACGAGCAGTACTTC. Encoded protein: CASTPRAGFKSYEQYF.

The rearrangement joins TRBV11-1 to TRBJ2-3; 13 nucleotides agree with TRBD2. There are 16 residues in the CDR3. CDR1 and CDR2 (germline): SGHAT, FQDESV (reference sequence). V was clipped by 5 bases and J by 6 bases; unmatched bases: 8. CDR3 residues: CASSQGTSGISDTQYF. The CDR3 DNA is TGTGCCAGCAGCCAAGGGACTAGCGGGATTTCGGATACGCAGTATTTT.

This clonotype was seen ten or more times. This chain joins TRBV29-1 and TRBJ1-2, with D possibly matching TRBD1 (6 bases). V lost 1 base and J lost 4, with 16 bases in between. The CDR3 runs to 15 residues. The V gene's germline CDR1 is SQVTM and CDR2 ANQGSEA. The CDR3 DNA sequence: TGCAGCGTTGAAGGGCCCAGACAGGCCCTCTATGGCTACACCTTC. Amino acids: CSVEGPRQALYGYTF.

A few counts support this clonotype. DNA of the CDR3: TGCGCCAGCAGCCCTTTTGCAGCGAGAGGGCCAGATACGCAGTATTTT. This codes for CASSPFAARGPDTQYF. The rearrangement joins TRBV5-1 to TRBJ2-3; TRBD2 is a possible D gene (5 bases). The CDR3 is made up of 16 amino acids. With 4 bases removed from V and 4 bases from J, the gap between germline ends came to 19 bases. From germline, CDR1 is SGHRS and CDR2 YFSETQ. The complete variable domain, with remaining parts taken from reference TRBV5-1 and TRBJ2-3, reads KAGVTQTPRYLIKTRGQQVTLSCSPISGHRSVSWYQQTPGQGLQFLFEYFSETQRNKGNFPGRFSGRQFSNSRSEMNVSTLELGDSALYLCASSPFAARGPDTQYFGPGTRLTVL.

This clonotype was observed a handful of times. V and J are TRBV6-2 or TRBV6-3 and TRBJ2-5; no reliable D call. V lost 0 bases to trimming and J lost 4 bases, with 6 bases between them. The germline V gene has CDR1 MNHEY and CDR2 SVGEGT. This CDR3 is 13 amino acids long. CDR3 nucleotide sequence: TGTGCCAGCAGTTACTCAGGGTCAGAGACCCAGTACTTC. This sequence encodes CASSYSGSETQYF.